Listed here are 7 T cell receptor beta chains from one sample, sequenced in a study of cytomegalovirus exposure and HLA in healthy donors (dated by TCRdb to 2016 to 2017). Receptors were amplified or captured by the immunoSEQ multiplex PCR assay. For the multiplex PCR, a mixture combining 60 forward primers for TCR Vbeta segments and 13 reverse primers for TCR Jbeta segments was used. Held by TCRdb, this immuneACCESS table contains in-frame sequences only and omits some clones. Under half of the omission traces to an unresolved V gene where checked; the cause of the rest is unknown. The sample records 95,000 or so clones, around 86% of which are singletons. In total, the top ten clones hold roughly 4% of the sample. Sequencing input: PBMCs. Receptors were obtained from a woman in her 70s in good health and CMV-seropositive.

To note about this clone: The junction departs from germline at one end; a sequencing error may be responsible. V gene TRBV7-7 combines with J gene TRBJ2-2; 13 bases agree with TRBD2. CDR3 size: 18 residues. CDR1 SSHAT and CDR2 FNYEAQ come from the germline V gene (reference sequence). CDR3 coding DNA: TGTGCTAGCAGCTCCGGGACTAGCGGGACCTTAGTATCCGGGGAGCTGTTTTTT. Amino acid sequence: CASSSGTSGTLVSGELFF.

The chain recombines TRBV7-2 with TRBJ2-5; possible D gene TRBD2, 6 bases. The CDR3 length is 14 residues. Per germline, CDR1 SGHTA and CDR2 FQGNSA. V was shortened by 1 base and J by 1 base, with 7 bases between the two germline ends. CDR3 region: CASSLGRAQETQYF. In DNA, the CDR3 is TGTGCCAGCAGCTTAGGGAGGGCCCAAGAGACCCAGTACTTC.

CDR3 in amino acids: CASSSGGSYNEQFF. The CDR3 coding sequence is TGTGCCAGCAGCTCAGGGGGCTCCTACAATGAGCAGTTCTTC. The chain joins TRBV7-2 to TRBJ2-1, with 7 bases aligning to TRBD1. The germline gives CDR1 SGHTA, CDR2 FQGNSA. The CDR3 extends over 14 amino acids. The ends lost 4 bases at V and 0 bases at J; junction bases unmatched: 0. The full variable domain, its missing parts supplied by reference TRBV7-2 and TRBJ2-1, is GAGVSQSPSNKVTEKGKDVELRCDPISGHTALYWYRQSLGQGLEFLIYFQGNSAPDKSGLPSDRFSAERTGGSVSTLTIQRTQQEDSAVYLCASSSGGSYNEQFFGPGTRLTVL.

The chain carries TRBV7-9 and TRBJ2-7; TRBD2 might be the D (5 bases). Trimming took off 5 bases at V and 6 bases at J, with 14 bases between the two ends. Looked up from germline, CDR1 is SEHNR and CDR2 is FQNEAQ (reference sequence). This CDR3 contains 13 residues. CDR3 bases: TGTGCCAGCAGCCACAGACTGGGAGTCGAGCAGTACTTC. The encoded protein is CASSHRLGVEQYF.

V gene TRBV5-6 combines with J gene TRBJ2-5; 10 bases fit TRBD2. Germline V gives CDR1 SGHDT, CDR2 YYEEEE. The CDR3 covers 17 residues. The trim removed 3 bases at V and 0 bases at J, leaving 8 bases unmatched. CDR3 amino acids: CASSSKGLALNQETQYF. The DNA for the CDR3 is TGTGCCAGCAGCTCTAAGGGACTAGCGCTAAACCAAGAGACCCAGTACTTC.

This clone occurred once. The chain recombines TRBV29-1 with TRBJ2-7, with 8 bases that match TRBD1. CDR3 length equals 14 residues. The V gene end was trimmed by 2 bases and the J gene end by 1 base; junction bases not matched to a gene: 4. Germline loops: CDR1 SQVTM, CDR2 ANQGSEA. The DNA of the CDR3 is TGCAGCGTTGAACTGCGACAGGGGTCCTACGAGCAGTACTTC. This gives the protein CSVELRQGSYEQYF.

The V call is TRBV18, the J call TRBJ1-5; TRBD1 matches at 7 bases. The germline V gene encodes CDR1 KGHSH and CDR2 LQKENI. This CDR3 comprises 14 residues. V shed 3 bases, J shed 7 bases, and the junction held 6 bases outside the gene matches. The DNA of the CDR3 is TGTGCCAGCTCACCTTTACAGGGGATACAGCCCCAGCATTTT. The encoded protein is CASSPLQGIQPQHF.